Presented here are 4 T cell receptor beta chains from one specimen sequenced in a study of identical twins. One entry per CDR3 protein, called by TCRdb with MiXCR from the 5' RACE reads. The table lists under 900,000 distinct CDR3 sequences, about 18% of them singletons. These sequences were also reported in another study, on T cells expressing NK-cell markers.

What was sequenced was PBMCs. Receptor source: a woman between 18 and 29 years old in good health.

The chain joins TRBV12-3 or TRBV12-4 to TRBJ2-7, with 7 bases lining up with TRBD2. The CDR3 spans 15 residues. The V gene end was trimmed by 2 bases and the J gene end by 1 base; junction bases not matched to a gene: 5. This chain's CDR3 is CASSLSGTTSYEQYF. In nucleotides, the CDR3 is TGTGCCAGCAGTTTATCCGGGACTACTTCCTACGAGCAGTACTTC.

In its sample, this clonotype was seen a few times. The genes are TRBV6-5 and TRBJ1-5, with no clear D. The CDR3 has 12 amino acids. Germline V lookup: CDR1 MNHEY, CDR2 SVGAGI. Trimming took off 8 bases at V and 4 bases at J, with 9 bases between the two ends. CDR3 nucleotides: TGTGCCAGCCGAAGAGCTAATCAGCCCCAGCATTTT. This sequence encodes CASRRANQPQHF.

This clonotype was detected a few times. This sequence joins TRBV12-3 or TRBV12-4 and TRBJ2-3, with a possible D match to TRBD1 (6 bases). V lost 4 bases and J 0 bases, leaving 11 bases between the germline ends. The CDR3 covers 15 residues. In nucleotides, the CDR3 is TGTGCCAGCAGTTCCGGGACAACTAGCACAGATACGCAGTATTTT. This gives the protein CASSSGTTSTDTQYF.

The chain combines TRBV7-2 with TRBJ2-1; no definite D call. Trimming left V 5 bases short and J 7 bases short, with 18 bases between. The germline gives CDR1 SGHTA, CDR2 FQGNSA. The CDR3 is made up of 15 amino acids. The CDR3 protein is CASSLAGSFQNEQFF. CDR3 in DNA: TGTGCCAGCAGCCTCGCAGGAAGCTTCCAGAATGAGCAGTTCTTC.